This T cell receptor beta chain was recovered during a study of blood T cell repertoires in COVID-19 (dated by TCRdb to the early 2020s). About the full investigation: Samples covering the acute and convalescent phases of COVID-19 were provided by collaborators in the United States, Italy and Spain. Sample metadata almost always included a de-identified subject ID, COVID-19 status, age in years and sex. The repertoires were released in a freely available public database intended as a resource for research on the immune response to SARS-CoV-2. Samples were obtained from the ongoing ImmuneRACE study (first 160 participants) and from about 1,300 subjects provided by 6 global collaborators. The prospective study material was composed of cDNA or gDNA derived from T cells, B-cell-depleted T cells, or PBMCs. Subjects who had been exposed to COVID-19, were actively infected with it, or had recovered from it provided the deeply sampled blood TCRbeta repertoires that made up the dataset. Where available, HLA class I and class II types were taken from metadata supplied by the sample provider and were not determined by assay-based typing.

The collaborating institutions used their own protocols to collect whole blood in K2EDTA tubes. For TCRbeta analysis, collaborators shipped samples in one of three forms: frozen whole blood, isolated PBMCs, or DNA extracted from either of those sample types. Here is what the overall study found, with its caveats: How much clinical and demographic metadata was included differed by source and by participant, and the metadata was provided uncurated.

On this clone itself: Its target antigen remains unknown. Base qualities were left out, and no much larger clone turns up one base away.

TCRbeta CDR3 regions were amplified from genomic DNA using the immunoSEQ Assay, a bias-controlled multiplex PCR. The source study handled its data this way. The number of nucleated cells in each sample was estimated by amplification of reference gene primers within the assay. To quantify the absolute abundance of each unique TCRbeta CDR3 rearrangement, sequence reads were collapsed and filtered. For each sample, productive Simpson clonality was calculated as the square root of Simpson's diversity index over productive rearrangements. This immuneACCESS table, as held by TCRdb, lists in-frame sequences with V and J called but not all clones. Of the missing ones, under half trace to an unresolved V gene in checked studies; the others have no known cause. V and J calls and clone size follow that table, whereas D and trimming were derived from the DNA. The sample includes more than 200,000 clones, with 88% observed a single time. About 1.3% of the sample is in the top ten clones.

This TCR came from an older man with acute or convalescent COVID-19. Sequencing was carried out using peripheral blood.

The CDR3 reads CASSWTGGDTLRGQFF. The DNA sequence is TGTGCCAGCAGTTGGACAGGGGGTGATACCCTGCGCGGGCAGTTCTTC. This chain is built from TRBV6-5 and TRBJ2-1, and 10 junctional nucleotides match TRBD1. V ends up 4 bases short and J 12 bases short, with an unmatched junction base count of 15. CDR1 and CDR2 (MNHEY, SVGAGI) derive from the germline V gene. The CDR3 holds 16 amino acids from the cysteine to the phenylalanine. Left in the record is the CDR3 DNA by itself, 48 bases read in frame from the first base.